This is a list of T cell receptor beta chains from one sample in a study of T-cell memory formation after mild COVID-19. One entry per CDR3 protein, called by TCRdb with MiXCR from the 5' RACE reads. Seen here are about 430,000 distinct CDR3 sequences, 20% to 25% observed once, and the top ten hold about 8.7%. Source material: PBMCs or a T cell subset sorted from them (not recorded which). The receptors here all came from an adult woman who had mild COVID-19 (a few samples of this study predate the infection). Cell type and time point are not known. Both conserved end residues are part of each CDR3. Fields, in order: D gene, clone size, J gene, V gene, CDR3 protein, CDR3 DNA. A D gene is named only where the DNA matches it firmly. The listing skips clone size in some rows; elsewhere it reads once, few, many or a size class.

>TRBD1|-|TRBJ1-1|TRBV12-3/TRBV12-4
CASSFTQGTGTEAFF
TGTGCCAGCAGTTTCACCCAGGGGACAGGCACTGAAGCTTTCTTT
>-|few|TRBJ2-1|TRBV11-2
CASSLLGGVSYNEQFF
TGTGCCAGCAGCTTATTAGGGGGTGTTTCCTACAATGAGCAGTTCTTC
>-|many|TRBJ2-2|TRBV5-6
CASSLGRTGELFF
TGTGCCAGCAGCTTGGGACGGACCGGGGAGCTGTTTTTT
>TRBD1|-|TRBJ1-1|TRBV11-2
CASSSSDRGRTEAFF
TGTGCCAGCAGCTCGTCAGACAGGGGTAGGACTGAAGCTTTCTTT
>-|-|TRBJ1-1|TRBV5-1
CASSIKGGNPEAFF
TGCGCCAGCAGCATTAAGGGGGGGAACCCTGAAGCTTTCTTT
>-|-|TRBJ1-1|TRBV7-8
CATQGPSRGLAGDTEAFF
TGTGCCACCCAAGGTCCCTCTAGAGGATTGGCCGGGGACACTGAAGCTTTCTTT
>-|-|TRBJ2-7|TRBV6-1
CASRSHLYEQYF
TGTGCCAGCAGGTCACACCTCTACGAGCAGTACTTC
>TRBD2|-|TRBJ2-3|TRBV5-1
CASSSGLAGFTDTQYF
TGCGCCAGCAGCTCCGGACTAGCGGGCTTCACAGATACGCAGTATTTT
>-|-|TRBJ1-1|TRBV30
CAWSVSVEAFF
TGTGCCTGGAGTGTTTCCGTTGAAGCTTTCTTT
>TRBD1|many|TRBJ1-1|TRBV7-9
CASSLGTGPVNTEAFF
TGTGCCAGCAGCTTGGGGACAGGGCCTGTGAACACTGAAGCTTTCTTT
>-|few|TRBJ1-4|TRBV12-3/TRBV12-4
CASSLGGSNEKLFF
TGTGCCAGCAGTTTAGGGGGATCTAATGAAAAACTGTTTTTT
>TRBD2|-|TRBJ2-5|TRBV12-3/TRBV12-4
CASGGEGLKTQYF
TGTGCCAGCGGGGGGGAGGGCCTTAAGACCCAGTACTTC
>-|few|TRBJ2-7|TRBV2
CASGRAFVGREQYF
TGTGCCAGCGGCCGGGCTTTCGTTGGCCGCGAGCAGTACTTC
>-|-|TRBJ1-5|TRBV5-5
CASSLAWRDQPQHF
TGTGCCAGCAGCTTGGCTTGGAGGGATCAGCCCCAGCATTTT
>-|few|TRBJ2-3|TRBV19
CASSMRPSGDTQYF
TGTGCCAGTAGTATGCGTCCTTCTGGAGATACGCAGTATTTT
>-|few|TRBJ2-4|TRBV5-6
CASSFLNQGYGDIQYF
TGTGCCAGCAGCTTCCTCAACCAGGGCTATGGAGACATTCAGTACTTC
>-|few|TRBJ1-3|TRBV15
CATSSVSGNTIYF
TGTGCCACCAGCAGCGTTTCTGGAAACACCATATATTTT
>TRBD1|few|TRBJ2-7|TRBV7-8
CASSFSPGQGYEQYF
TGTGCCAGCAGCTTTAGTCCGGGACAGGGCTACGAGCAGTACTTC
>-|-|TRBJ2-3|TRBV9
CASSVDPSADTQYF
TGTGCCAGCAGCGTCGACCCGAGCGCAGATACGCAGTATTTT
>TRBD1|few|TRBJ2-1|TRBV18
CASSPPDRESLDEQFF
TGTGCCAGCTCACCACCGGACAGGGAAAGTCTGGATGAGCAGTTCTTC
>-|few|TRBJ2-7|TRBV5-1
CASSLLIAPGEQYF
TGCGCCAGCAGCTTATTAATAGCGCCGGGGGAGCAGTACTTC
>-|-|TRBJ2-7|TRBV30
CAWSFAQGASYEQYF
TGTGCCTGGAGTTTTGCACAGGGAGCTTCCTACGAGCAGTACTTC
>TRBD1|once|TRBJ1-2|TRBV3-1
CASSQTDRVHGYTF
TGTGCCAGCAGCCAGACGGACAGGGTCCATGGCTACACCTTC
>-|-|TRBJ2-3|TRBV7-2
CASSSRGPASTDTQYF
TGTGCCAGCAGCTCCCGGGGCCCAGCTAGCACAGATACGCAGTATTTT
>TRBD1|few|TRBJ1-5|TRBV12-3/TRBV12-4
CASSLGTGAHNQPQHF
TGTGCCAGCAGTTTAGGGACAGGGGCGCACAATCAGCCCCAGCATTTT
>-|few|TRBJ1-1|TRBV6-2/TRBV6-3
CASSSPVHRATEAFF
TGTGCCAGCAGTTCCCCGGTTCACAGGGCCACTGAAGCTTTCTTT
>-|-|TRBJ1-3|TRBV9
CASSDRQNPDRVGNTIYF
TGTGCCAGCAGCGACCGACAGAATCCGGACCGGGTAGGAAACACCATATATTTT
>TRBD1|-|TRBJ1-1|TRBV5-1
CASSLSQGGVNTEAFF
TGCGCCAGCAGCCTGAGCCAGGGGGGGGTGAACACTGAAGCTTTCTTT
>-|few|TRBJ2-3|TRBV7-6
CASSPQAATSTDTQYF
TGTGCCAGCAGCCCCCAGGCGGCAACTAGCACAGATACGCAGTATTTT
>-|-|TRBJ1-3|TRBV14
CASSQQTDLKRNTIYF
TGTGCCAGCAGCCAACAAACGGACCTTAAAAGAAACACCATATATTTT
>TRBD1|few|TRBJ1-2|TRBV29-1
CSVEWDSSYGYTF
TGCAGCGTTGAATGGGACAGCTCTTATGGCTACACCTTC
>TRBD1|-|TRBJ2-3|TRBV30
CAWSTGTGYTDTQYF
TGTGCCTGGAGCACCGGGACAGGGTACACAGATACGCAGTATTTT
>-|-|TRBJ1-1|TRBV2
CASSGTPSPTEAFF
TGTGCCAGCAGTGGGACACCGTCCCCCACTGAAGCTTTCTTT
>TRBD1|-|TRBJ2-7|TRBV5-1
CASSFETGVFYEQYF
TGCGCCAGCAGCTTCGAGACAGGGGTCTTCTACGAGCAGTACTTC
>-|once|TRBJ2-3|TRBV2
CASSDYGGPSTDTQYF
TGTGCCAGCAGTGATTACGGGGGCCCTAGCACAGATACGCAGTATTTT
>TRBD2|few|TRBJ2-1|TRBV5-4
CASSARLAGGPVEQFF
TGTGCCAGCAGCGCCAGACTAGCGGGAGGACCCGTTGAGCAGTTCTTC